The 28 T cell receptor beta chains reported below all come from one sample, sequenced in a study of OX40 agonist ivuxolimab in advanced cancers. Measured with immunoSEQ multiplex PCR; TCRdb has only the in-frame clones, and not every one. Of around 65,000 clones in the sample, less than 95% were seen once. The sequencing here drew on CD4+ or CD8+ T cells sorted from blood, taken in a trial of the OX40 agonist ivuxolimab. The origin of the receptors is an adult with an advanced solid tumor such as melanoma, head and neck, liver or kidney cancer.

V gene TRBV2 combines with J gene TRBJ2-1; TRBD1 matches 7 bases. Trimming took 5 bases from V and 3 from J; bases not matched to a gene: 1. CDR1 SNHLY and CDR2 FYNNEI come from the germline V gene. The CDR3 contains 13 residues. CDR3 residues: CASSPGGYNEQFF. The DNA for the CDR3 is TGTGCCAGCAGTCCAGGGGGCTACAATGAGCAGTTCTTC.

This clone has a single count. The chain carries TRBV25-1 and TRBJ2-1, with D maybe TRBD1 (6 bases). This CDR3 region has 13 residues. Germline lookup yields CDR1 MGHDK and CDR2 SYGVNS. Trimming shortened V by 6 bases and J by 8 bases, and 14 bases separated the two germline ends. The chain's CDR3 is CASRAIGGYEQFF. The DNA for the CDR3 is TGTGCCAGCAGAGCGATAGGGGGTTATGAGCAGTTCTTC.

The chain employs TRBV10-2 and TRBJ2-7; TRBD2 might be the D (6 bases). The CDR3 spans 14 residues. The germline V gene encodes CDR1 WSHSY and CDR2 SAAADI. V was shortened by 3 bases and J by 3 bases, with 12 bases between the two germline ends. The CDR3 spells CASSEGGSGYEQYF. For the CDR3, the DNA is TGCGCCAGCAGTGAAGGAGGGAGTGGCTACGAGCAGTACTTC.

This rearrangement joins TRBV19 to TRBJ2-7, with 7 nucleotides matching TRBD2. The V and J ends lost 6 bases and 0 bases, in that order; junction bases with no gene match: 8. Germline V gene data show CDR1 as LNHDA and CDR2 as SQIVND (reference sequence). This CDR3 region has 15 residues. As DNA, the CDR3 is TGTGCCAGTAGCTCGAGGACGGGGGGCTCCTACGAGCAGTACTTC. Its translation is CASSSRTGGSYEQYF. Looking up the rest from reference TRBV19 and TRBJ2-7 gives the full variable domain: DGGITQSPKYLFRKEGQNVTLSCEQNLNHDAMYWYRQDPGQGLRLIYYSQIVNDFQKGDIAEGYSVSREKKESFPLTVTSAQKNPTAFYLCASSSRTGGSYEQYFGPGTRLTVT.

This clone has only one observation. V and J are TRBV29-1 and TRBJ2-3; TRBD1 agrees at 7 bases. The CDR3 totals 15 residues. Losses at the gene ends were 5 bases for V and 2 bases for J; bases not matched to a gene: 10. Germline CDR1 SQVTM, CDR2 ANQGSEA. The CDR3 DNA reads TGCAGCGTTCCCAAATGGACAGGCGACACAGATACGCAGTATTTT. Its translation is CSVPKWTGDTDTQYF.

The rearrangement links TRBV28 to TRBJ2-1; D possibly uses TRBD1 or TRBD2 (5 bases each). The CDR3 length is 11 residues. Germline CDR1 MDHEN, CDR2 SYDVKM. V lost 6 bases to trimming and J lost 10 bases, with 10 bases between them. CDR3 nucleotide sequence: TGTGCCAGCAGCCTAGGGGACGAGCAGTTCTTC. This encodes CASSLGDEQFF.

The chain couples TRBV6-6 to TRBJ2-5, with D uncertain. This CDR3 is built from 14 residues. Between the trimmed V and J ends, which lost 2 bases and 3 bases, there was a span of 10 bases. Germline CDR1 is MNHNY and CDR2 is SVGAGI (reference sequence). CDR3 region: CASSYGRLEETQYF. Written as DNA, the CDR3 is TGTGCCAGCAGTTACGGCAGGTTAGAAGAGACCCAGTACTTC.

Points on this clone: The junction departs from germline at one end; a sequencing error may be responsible. J is TRBJ1-2 and V is TRBV6-1; tentative D call: TRBD1 (6 bases). The length of the CDR3 is 15 residues. Germline CDR1 reads MNHNS; CDR2 reads SASEGT. The CDR3 spells CAGSEVGGANYGYTF. DNA for the CDR3: TGTGCCGGCAGTGAAGTAGGGGGGGCGAACTATGGCTACACCTTC.

The rearrangement links TRBV6-5 to TRBJ2-1, with D possibly called TRBD1 or TRBD2 (5 bases each). This CDR3 is 13 amino acids long. The germline V and J ends were trimmed by 6 bases and 6 bases, with 12 bases remaining between them. Germline V gene sequence: CDR1 MNHEY, CDR2 SVGAGI. CDR3: CASREGTINEQFF. The CDR3 coding sequence is TGTGCCAGCAGAGAGGGGACGATCAATGAGCAGTTCTTC.

V usage is TRBV29-1 and J usage is TRBJ2-7, with D possibly matching TRBD2 (5 bases). Germline CDR1 reads SQVTM; CDR2 reads ANQGSEA. V shed 3 bases and J shed 12 bases, with 15 bases lying between them. The CDR3 consists of 11 residues. For the CDR3, the DNA is TGCAGCGTTGATGTGTCGGGGATCATGTACTTC. Its protein is CSVDVSGIMYF.

The chain couples TRBV9 to TRBJ2-1; D is perhaps TRBD1 (5 bases). The length of the CDR3 is 14 residues. In germline, CDR1 is SGDLS, CDR2 YYNGEE. Trimming removed 4 bases at V and 6 bases at J, with 14 bases between. Here the CDR3 reads CASSPEGAPNEQFF. The CDR3 DNA reads TGTGCCAGCAGCCCCGAAGGGGCGCCCAATGAGCAGTTCTTC.

The chain is built from TRBV14 and TRBJ1-2, with 8 positions matching TRBD1. The ends lost 2 bases at V and 0 bases at J; junction bases unmatched: 2. Germline V gene data show CDR1 as SGHDN and CDR2 as FVKESK. The CDR3 runs 15 residues. This chain's CDR3 is CASSQLQGANYGYTF. As DNA, the CDR3 is TGTGCCAGCAGCCAACTACAGGGGGCTAACTATGGCTACACCTTC.

V is TRBV10-2 and J is TRBJ2-7, with a tentative D call TRBD2 (6 bases). Germline CDR1 and CDR2: WSHSY and SAAADI. Trimming took 6 bases from V and 2 from J, leaving 17 bases between them. The CDR3 length is 15 residues. CDR3 sequence (DNA): TGCGCCAGCAGGGATACTAGCACCGAGCCCTACGAGCAGTACTTC. Translating gives CASRDTSTEPYEQYF.

The genes are TRBV5-1 and TRBJ1-1; D is undetermined. V lost 4 bases to trimming and J lost 4 bases, with 14 bases between them. The CDR3 consists of 14 residues. Germline assignment: CDR1 SGHRS and CDR2 YFSETQ. CDR3 in DNA: TGCGCCAGCAGCGAGTTTAGGGCCGGCACTGAAGCTTTCTTT. It codes for CASSEFRAGTEAFF.

The genes are TRBV27 and TRBJ2-2; D gene uncertain. The CDR3 is 15 residues long. V lost 0 bases and J lost 2, with 7 bases in between. In germline, CDR1 is MNHEY, CDR2 SMNVEV (reference sequence). The CDR3 bases are TGTGCCAGCAGTTTATCCGGCTATAACACCGGGGAGCTGTTTTTT. It yields the protein CASSLSGYNTGELFF.

J is TRBJ2-1 and V is TRBV29-1; TRBD1 or TRBD2 may be the D gene (6 bases each). There are 13 residues in the CDR3. V shed 3 bases and J shed 6 bases, with 12 bases lying between them. Germline V gene lookup returns CDR1 SQVTM and CDR2 ANQGSEA. DNA for the CDR3: TGCAGCGTTGAGCCGGGGGCGTCCAATGAGCAGTTCTTC. This translates into CSVEPGASNEQFF.

Sample share makes this clone medium-sized (0.01 to 0.1%). The chain links TRBV28 to TRBJ2-5, with a weak D call TRBD1 (5 bases). The CDR3 is 17 residues long. The V gene's germline CDR1 is MDHEN and CDR2 SYDVKM. The V gene lost 0 bases and the J gene lost 1 base, with 15 bases spanning the gap. CDR3 sequence reads: CASSLWTAGISQETQYF. For the CDR3, the DNA is TGTGCCAGCAGTTTATGGACGGCAGGGATAAGCCAAGAGACCCAGTACTTC.

The genes are TRBV19 and TRBJ2-1, with 8 nucleotides matching TRBD2. Germline trimming cut 6 bases from V and 8 bases from J; bases unmatched to any gene: 21. Germline V gives CDR1 LNHDA, CDR2 SQIVND (reference sequence). The CDR3 is 18 amino acids. CDR3 nucleotides: TGTGCCAGTAGCCATACATTGGCGGGAGGTGGCCGCTTGGATGAGCAGTTCTTC. Amino acid sequence: CASSHTLAGGGRLDEQFF.

This chain joins TRBV29-1 and TRBJ2-1; TRBD2 matches at 8 bases. The CDR3 runs 13 residues. V gave up 6 bases and J gave up 4 bases; unmatched junction bases: 5. CDR1 and CDR2 (germline): SQVTM, ANQGSEA. For the CDR3, the DNA is TGCAGCGTCGCAATAGCGGGGTACAATGAGCAGTTCTTC. Translated: CSVAIAGYNEQFF.

The chain recombines TRBV6-1 with TRBJ2-3, with D hard to call. The germline V gene encodes CDR1 MNHNS and CDR2 SASEGT. The CDR3 length is 15 residues. V lost 1 base and J lost 1, with 9 bases in between. In DNA form, the CDR3 reads TGTGCCAGCAGTGAAGTGGTTGAGGGCACAGATACGCAGTATTTT. Protein sequence: CASSEVVEGTDTQYF.

This chain uses TRBV27 with TRBJ2-7; the D gene is possibly TRBD1 (6 bases). Germline assignment: CDR1 MNHEY and CDR2 SMNVEV (reference sequence). V was cut by 2 bases and J by 1 base, with 15 bases left in between. This CDR3 has 16 amino acids. As DNA, the CDR3 is TGTGCCAGCAGTTTAACCATCCCTGACAGGTCCTACGAGCAGTACTTC. It yields the protein CASSLTIPDRSYEQYF.

The V and J genes are TRBV9 and TRBJ2-1, with D perhaps given as TRBD1 or TRBD2 (5 bases each). The CDR3 totals 15 residues. Trimming pared 0 bases from V and 7 bases from J, leaving 14 bases between. Looked up from germline, CDR1 is SGDLS and CDR2 is YYNGEE. CDR3 protein: CASSVGDGPGNEQFF. The CDR3 coding sequence is TGTGCCAGCAGCGTAGGGGACGGGCCTGGGAATGAGCAGTTCTTC.

This chain links TRBV19 with TRBJ1-6, with 9 nucleotides matching TRBD1. Germline CDR1 LNHDA, CDR2 SQIVND (reference sequence). Trimming at V came to 6 bases and at J to 11 bases, leaving 14 bases not matched to a gene. The CDR3 runs to 16 residues. The CDR3 sequence is CASSPSLWDRVTPLHF. CDR3 sequence (DNA): TGTGCCAGTAGCCCTTCGTTGTGGGACAGGGTTACACCCCTCCACTTT.

This chain links TRBV7-9 with TRBJ2-3; 8 bases fit TRBD2. Germline V CDR1 and CDR2: SEHNR, FQNEAQ (reference sequence). V lost 1 base and J lost 5; bases outside the gene matches: 8. The CDR3 has 16 amino acids. Here the CDR3 DNA reads TGTGCCAGCAGCTTAGTACGAGCGGGAGTTGGAGATACGCAGTATTTT. Protein sequence: CASSLVRAGVGDTQYF.

The genes are TRBV5-5 and TRBJ2-3; 8 bases line up with TRBD1. The length of the CDR3 is 14 residues. J gave up 7 bases and V 4 bases, and 8 bases lay outside the gene matches. CDR1 SGHKS and CDR2 YYEKEE come from the germline V gene (reference sequence). CDR3 residues: CASSVDRGLYTQYF. CDR3 nucleotide sequence: TGTGCCAGCAGCGTCGACAGGGGCCTTTATACGCAGTATTTT.

The chain carries TRBV2 and TRBJ2-7; possibly TRBD2 for D (5 bases). Trimming removed 7 bases at V and 6 bases at J, with 13 bases between. This CDR3 is built from 12 residues. Germline CDR1 is SNHLY and CDR2 is FYNNEI. CDR3 DNA: TGTGCCAGCACGGGCCCGGGATCCGAGCAGTACTTC. Its protein product is CASTGPGSEQYF.

The chain has TRBV5-1 and TRBJ2-7, with TRBD1 matching 7 bases. Trimming took 5 bases from V and 2 from J; bases not matched to a gene: 7. This CDR3 region has 14 residues. CDR1 SGHRS and CDR2 YFSETQ come from the germline V gene. The CDR3, as DNA: TGCGCCAGCAGGAATGTGGGACAGCCCTACGAGCAGTACTTC. It codes for CASRNVGQPYEQYF.

The genes are TRBV29-1 and TRBJ1-3; D is ambiguous. The CDR3 covers 15 residues. V lost 4 bases to trimming and J lost 0 bases, with 13 bases between them. Germline V gene data show CDR1 as SQVTM and CDR2 as ANQGSEA. In DNA, the CDR3 is TGCAGCGTTGGGGTAGCACAACTCTCTGGAAACACCATATATTTT. This codes for CSVGVAQLSGNTIYF.